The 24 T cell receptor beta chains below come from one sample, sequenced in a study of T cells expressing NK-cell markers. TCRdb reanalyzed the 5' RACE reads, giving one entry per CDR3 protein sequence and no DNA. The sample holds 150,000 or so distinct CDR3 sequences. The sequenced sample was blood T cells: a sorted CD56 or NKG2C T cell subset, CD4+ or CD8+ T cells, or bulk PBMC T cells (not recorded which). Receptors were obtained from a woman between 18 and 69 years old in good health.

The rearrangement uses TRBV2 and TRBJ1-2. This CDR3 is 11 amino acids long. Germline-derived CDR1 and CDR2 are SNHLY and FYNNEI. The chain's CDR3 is CASTVEYGYTF.

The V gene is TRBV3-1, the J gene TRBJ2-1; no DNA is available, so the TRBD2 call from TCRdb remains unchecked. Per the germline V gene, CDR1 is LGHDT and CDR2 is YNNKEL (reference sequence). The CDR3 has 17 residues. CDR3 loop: CASSQAGPQRGGREQFF.

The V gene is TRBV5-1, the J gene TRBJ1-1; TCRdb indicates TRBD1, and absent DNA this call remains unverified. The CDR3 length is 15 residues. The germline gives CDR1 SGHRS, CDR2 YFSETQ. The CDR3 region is CASSLWTGANTEAFF. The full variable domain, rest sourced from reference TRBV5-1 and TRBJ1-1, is KAGVTQTPRYLIKTRGQQVTLSCSPISGHRSVSWYQQTPGQGLQFLFEYFSETQRNKGNFPGRFSGRQFSNSRSEMNVSTLELGDSALYLCASSLWTGANTEAFFGQGTRLTVV.

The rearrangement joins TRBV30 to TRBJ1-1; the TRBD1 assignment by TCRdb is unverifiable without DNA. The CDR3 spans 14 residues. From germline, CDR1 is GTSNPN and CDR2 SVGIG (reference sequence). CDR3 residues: CAWREGPPGTEAFF.

Here the CDR3 reads CSASTGGGLYEQYF. V and J are TRBV20-1 and TRBJ2-7; TCRdb reports TRBD1, a call that lacks DNA to check it against. CDR3 size: 14 residues. Germline V CDR1 and CDR2: DFQATT, SNEGSKA (reference sequence).

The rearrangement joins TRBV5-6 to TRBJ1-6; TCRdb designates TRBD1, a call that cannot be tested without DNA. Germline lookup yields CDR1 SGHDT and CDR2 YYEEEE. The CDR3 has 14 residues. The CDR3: CASSPPGTYSPLHF.

CDR3 in amino acids: CASSPPGSYEQYF. V and J are TRBV7-2 and TRBJ2-7; without DNA, the TCRdb call of TRBD1 cannot be checked. The length of the CDR3 is 13 residues. Germline lookup yields CDR1 SGHTA and CDR2 FQGNSA.

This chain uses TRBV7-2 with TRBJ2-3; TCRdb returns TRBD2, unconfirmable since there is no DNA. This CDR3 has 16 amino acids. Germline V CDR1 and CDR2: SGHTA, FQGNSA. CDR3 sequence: CASSPVKRFRRDTQYF.

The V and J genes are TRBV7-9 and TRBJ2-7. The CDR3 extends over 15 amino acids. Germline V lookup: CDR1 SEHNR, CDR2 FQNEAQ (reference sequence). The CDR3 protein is CASSLAAIEGREQYF.

The CDR3 loop is CASSQSRRGAFF. The V and J genes are TRBV3-1 and TRBJ1-1; there is no DNA to check the TCRdb D call of TRBD1. CDR1 is LGHDT and CDR2 is YNNKEL in the germline V gene (reference sequence). The CDR3 covers 12 residues.

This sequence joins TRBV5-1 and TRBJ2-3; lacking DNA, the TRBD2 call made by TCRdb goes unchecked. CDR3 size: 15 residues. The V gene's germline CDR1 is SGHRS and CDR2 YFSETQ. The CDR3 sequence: CASSSRTSDTDTQYF.

CDR3 in amino acids: CASRNCTSEENSYNEQFF. The chain combines TRBV5-6 with TRBJ2-1; no DNA is available, so the TRBD2 call from TCRdb remains unchecked. This CDR3 contains 18 residues. The germline gives CDR1 SGHDT, CDR2 YYEEEE.

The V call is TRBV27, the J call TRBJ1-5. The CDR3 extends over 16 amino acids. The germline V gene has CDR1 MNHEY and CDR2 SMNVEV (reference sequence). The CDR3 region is CASSLRGGNSNQPQHF.

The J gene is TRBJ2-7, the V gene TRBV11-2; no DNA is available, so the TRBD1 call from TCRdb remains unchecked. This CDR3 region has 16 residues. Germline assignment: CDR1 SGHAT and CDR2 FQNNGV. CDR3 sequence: CASSLGGGTGTYEQYF. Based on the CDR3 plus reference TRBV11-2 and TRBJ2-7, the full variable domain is EAGVAQSPRYKIIEKRQSVAFWCNPISGHATLYWYQQILGQGPKLLIQFQNNGVVDDSQLPKDRFSAERLKGVDSTLKIQPAKLEDSAVYLCASSLGGGTGTYEQYFGPGTRLTVT.

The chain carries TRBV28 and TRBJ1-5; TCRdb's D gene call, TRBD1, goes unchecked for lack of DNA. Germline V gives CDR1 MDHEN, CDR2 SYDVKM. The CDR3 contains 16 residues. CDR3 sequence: CASRRAGTVAGQPQHF.

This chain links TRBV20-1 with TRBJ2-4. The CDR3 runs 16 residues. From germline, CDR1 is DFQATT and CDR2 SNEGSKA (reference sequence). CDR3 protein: CSAREVWQQAKNIQYF.

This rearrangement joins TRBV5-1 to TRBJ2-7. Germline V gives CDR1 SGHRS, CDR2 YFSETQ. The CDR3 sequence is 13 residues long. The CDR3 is CASSLATLYEQYF.

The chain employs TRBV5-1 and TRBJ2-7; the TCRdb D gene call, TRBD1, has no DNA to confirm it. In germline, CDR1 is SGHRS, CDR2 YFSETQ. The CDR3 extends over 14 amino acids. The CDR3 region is CASRQNRGGDEQYF.

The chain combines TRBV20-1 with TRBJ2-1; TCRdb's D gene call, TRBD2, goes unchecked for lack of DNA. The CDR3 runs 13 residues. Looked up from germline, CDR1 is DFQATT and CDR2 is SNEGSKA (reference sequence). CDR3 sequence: CSASSGRPNEQFF.

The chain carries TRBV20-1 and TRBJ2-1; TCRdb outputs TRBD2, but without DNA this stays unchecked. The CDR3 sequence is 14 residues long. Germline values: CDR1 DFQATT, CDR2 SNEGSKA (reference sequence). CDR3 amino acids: CSASAGGVHNEQFF.

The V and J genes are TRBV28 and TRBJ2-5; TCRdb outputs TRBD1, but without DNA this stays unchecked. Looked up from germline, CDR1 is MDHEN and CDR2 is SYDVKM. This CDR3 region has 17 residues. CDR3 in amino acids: CASSTPPGRGGQETQYF. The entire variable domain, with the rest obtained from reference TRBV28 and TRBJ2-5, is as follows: DVKVTQSSRYLVKRTGEKVFLECVQDMDHENMFWYRQDPGLGLRLIYFSYDVKMKEKGDIPEGYSVSREKKERFSLILESASTNQTSMYLCASSTPPGRGGQETQYFGPGTRLLVL.

The CDR3 region is CASSSLGRVTEAFF. V usage is TRBV7-2 and J usage is TRBJ1-1; the D gene TCRdb calls, TRBD1, cannot be checked with no DNA. Germline CDR1 is SGHTA and CDR2 is FQGNSA. The CDR3 length is 14 residues.

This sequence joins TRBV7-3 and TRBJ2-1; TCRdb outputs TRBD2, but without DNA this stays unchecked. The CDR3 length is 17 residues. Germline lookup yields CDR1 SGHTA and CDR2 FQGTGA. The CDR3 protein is CASSLLSSLGTYNEQFF.

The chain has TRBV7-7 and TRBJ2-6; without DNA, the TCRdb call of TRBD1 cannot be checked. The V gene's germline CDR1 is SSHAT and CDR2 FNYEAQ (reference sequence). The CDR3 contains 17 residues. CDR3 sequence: CASSLGHGGTGANVLTF.